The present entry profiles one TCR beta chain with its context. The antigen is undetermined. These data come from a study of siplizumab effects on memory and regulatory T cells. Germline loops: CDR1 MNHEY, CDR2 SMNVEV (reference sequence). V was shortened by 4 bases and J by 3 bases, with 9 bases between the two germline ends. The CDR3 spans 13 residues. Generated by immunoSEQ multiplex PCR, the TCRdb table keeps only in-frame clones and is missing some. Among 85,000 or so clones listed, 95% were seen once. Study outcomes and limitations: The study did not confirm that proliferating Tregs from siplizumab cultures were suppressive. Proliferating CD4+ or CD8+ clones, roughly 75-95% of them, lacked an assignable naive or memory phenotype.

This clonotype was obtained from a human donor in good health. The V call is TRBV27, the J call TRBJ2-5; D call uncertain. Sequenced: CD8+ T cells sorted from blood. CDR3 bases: TGTGCCAGCAGTTCGTGGAGCGAAGAGACCCAGTACTTC. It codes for CASSSWSEETQYF.